One sample yielded the 27 T cell receptor beta chains listed below, sequenced in a study of T-cell reconstitution after alpha-beta-depleted transplantation in children. It was with unique molecular identifiers that the TCRbeta library was prepared. TCRdb recomputed calls from the PCR reads with MiXCR, one row per CDR3 protein. The data contain about 8,300 distinct CDR3 sequences, approximately 16% of them singletons. Specimen: PBMCs, mostly from graft donor cells, collected 60 days after TCRalphabeta/CD19-depleted stem cell transplant. The source of these receptors is a girl younger than two who had a stem cell transplant for combined immunodeficiency, so the T cells may come from the graft donor.

This clonotype was recorded at least ten times. This chain links TRBV20-1 with TRBJ1-2; D is possibly TRBD1 (5 bases). CDR1 is DFQATT and CDR2 is SNEGSKA in the germline V gene (reference sequence). This CDR3 region has 13 residues. V was pared by 2 bases and J by 4 bases, with 11 bases between. The CDR3 region is CSARQGPLYGYTF. The DNA for the CDR3 is TGCAGTGCTAGACAGGGACCTCTCTATGGCTACACCTTC.

This clonotype was detected many times. This sequence joins TRBV9 and TRBJ2-1, with 13 bases that match TRBD2. V lost 3 bases and J lost 5; bases outside the gene matches: 14. CDR1 is SGDLS and CDR2 is YYNGEE in the germline V gene. The CDR3 is made up of 19 amino acids. CDR3 residues: CASSARNLRLAGGDNEQFF. The CDR3 DNA reads as TGTGCCAGCAGCGCCCGAAATCTTAGACTAGCGGGAGGCGACAATGAGCAGTTCTTC.

The V and J genes are TRBV7-9 and TRBJ2-3; 8 bases line up with TRBD1. V lost 4 bases and J lost 2; bases outside the gene matches: 5. Germline CDR1 is SEHNR and CDR2 is FQNEAQ (reference sequence). The CDR3 is made up of 15 amino acids. CDR3 loop: CASSSGQGNTDTQYF. CDR3 sequence (DNA): TGTGCCAGCAGCTCCGGACAGGGCAACACAGATACGCAGTATTTT.

By share of the sample, this clonotype is medium-sized. The DNA of the CDR3 is TGCAGTGCTAGAGGGTTGCGGGCGTCGAACACCGGGGAGCTGTTTTTT. Protein sequence: CSARGLRASNTGELFF. The rearrangement joins TRBV20-1 to TRBJ2-2; D may be TRBD2 (5 bases). V lost 1 base and J 0 bases, leaving 12 bases between the germline ends. The CDR3 runs to 16 residues. The germline V gene has CDR1 DFQATT and CDR2 SNEGSKA (reference sequence).

This clonotype appeared many times. The chain couples TRBV20-1 to TRBJ2-5, with 8 positions matching TRBD1. The trim removed 6 bases at V and 2 bases at J, leaving 5 bases unmatched. The CDR3 sequence is 13 residues long. CDR1 DFQATT and CDR2 SNEGSKA come from the germline V gene (reference sequence). This CDR3 is CSAHRDRQETQYF. In nucleotides, the CDR3 is TGCAGTGCCCACCGGGACAGGCAAGAGACCCAGTACTTC.

This clonotype was recorded many times. This chain uses TRBV7-2 with TRBJ2-1; TRBD2 agrees at 7 bases. The junction had 7 bases not matched to a gene; V was cut back by 5 bases and J by 0 bases. The CDR3 totals 16 residues. Germline CDR1 and CDR2: SGHTA and FQGNSA. The CDR3 region is CASSLRGGSSYNEQFF. CDR3 sequence (DNA): TGTGCCAGCAGCCTTAGAGGCGGGAGCTCCTACAATGAGCAGTTCTTC.

As concerns this clonotype: This may be a read error, as it is one base from a much larger clone. The chain uses TRBV29-1 and TRBJ1-2; D unclear. CDR1 is SQVTM and CDR2 is ANQGSEA in the germline V gene. CDR3 length equals 11 residues. The CDR3 sequence: CSVWRFEGYPF. The DNA for the CDR3 is TGCAGCGTTTGGAGATTTGAGGGCTACCCCTTC.

This clonotype came up a few times. This chain uses TRBV7-2 with TRBJ2-5, with 9 bases aligning to TRBD2. The CDR3 spans 15 residues. The germline CDR1 and CDR2 sequences are SGHTA and FQGNSA. V shed 2 bases, J shed 7 bases, and the junction held 8 bases outside the gene matches. DNA of the CDR3: TGTGCCAGCAGCTTACCTAGCGGGACAAGAGGGACCCAGTACTTC. This sequence encodes CASSLPSGTRGTQYF.

Many counts were recorded for this clonotype. The chain combines TRBV20-1 with TRBJ2-5, with D maybe TRBD1 (6 bases). Trimming left V 6 bases short and J 0 bases short, with 11 bases between. This CDR3 spans 13 amino acids. Germline CDR1 and CDR2: DFQATT and SNEGSKA (reference sequence). The CDR3 bases are TGCAGTGCGGGGACACTTTACCAAGAGACCCAGTACTTC. Encoded protein: CSAGTLYQETQYF.

This clonotype was picked up many times. This chain uses TRBV6-6 with TRBJ1-2; no firm D call. The CDR3 loop spans 13 amino acids. Germline loops: CDR1 MNHNY, CDR2 SVGAGI (reference sequence). Between the trimmed V and J ends, which lost 7 bases and 1 base, there was a span of 10 bases. The CDR3 reads CASMGQVNYGYTF. CDR3 sequence (DNA): TGTGCCAGCATGGGTCAGGTTAACTATGGCTACACCTTC.

This clonotype was observed at least ten times. The rearrangement links TRBV29-1 to TRBJ1-2; D gene ambiguous. V shed 6 bases and J shed 1 base, with 12 bases lying between them. The CDR3 contains 13 residues. From germline, CDR1 is SQVTM and CDR2 ANQGSEA. The CDR3 nucleotides are TGCAGCGTGGCGGTTCAGATTAACTATGGCTACACCTTC. It translates to CSVAVQINYGYTF.

This clonotype was seen once. The chain has TRBV7-3 and TRBJ2-1; 11 bases fit TRBD1. J lost 7 bases, V lost 2 bases, and 4 bases had no gene match. The CDR3 is 15 residues long. The germline V gene has CDR1 SGHTA and CDR2 FQGTGA. Here the CDR3 DNA reads TGTGCCAGCAGCTTATTTGGGACAGGGGGTAATGAGCAGTTCTTC. This codes for CASSLFGTGGNEQFF.

This clonotype was counted many times. The chain carries TRBV9 and TRBJ2-5; TRBD2 might be the D (5 bases). CDR1 and CDR2 (germline): SGDLS, YYNGEE. With 2 bases removed from V and 4 bases from J, the gap between germline ends came to 12 bases. CDR3 length equals 14 residues. The chain's CDR3 is CASSVSGVAETQYF. The CDR3 DNA is TGTGCCAGCAGCGTGTCCGGGGTAGCAGAGACCCAGTACTTC.

This clonotype was observed many times. The V gene is TRBV6-2 or TRBV6-3, the J gene TRBJ2-7; no clear D. Germline V CDR1 and CDR2: MNHEY, SVGEGT. V was cut by 2 bases and J by 4 bases, with 3 bases left in between. The CDR3 extends over 11 amino acids. The CDR3 loop reads CASSYAYEQYF. Written as DNA, the CDR3 is TGTGCCAGCAGTTACGCTTACGAGCAGTACTTC.

The rearrangement uses TRBV12-3 or TRBV12-4 and TRBJ1-4, with TRBD1 identical over 7 bases. The CDR3 sequence is 16 residues long. Unmatched junction bases numbered 13, after V lost 4 bases and J lost 8 bases. The CDR3, as DNA: TGTGCCAGCAGTTCCTCCCCGGACAGGTCGAGGGAAAAACTGTTTTTT. This codes for CASSSSPDRSREKLFF.

This clonotype has at least ten counts. The V gene is TRBV12-3 or TRBV12-4, the J gene TRBJ2-2; D is possibly TRBD2 (5 bases). This CDR3 is 15 amino acids long. The V gene lost 6 bases and the J gene lost 0 bases, with 11 bases spanning the gap. CDR3 nucleotides: TGTGCCAGCAGCCGAGCGGTCTCGAACACCGGGGAGCTGTTTTTT. It yields the protein CASSRAVSNTGELFF.

This clonotype was seen at least ten times. The V gene is TRBV20-1, the J gene TRBJ2-1; D not resolved. This CDR3 contains 14 residues. Germline V gene lookup returns CDR1 DFQATT and CDR2 SNEGSKA (reference sequence). V was cut by 2 bases and J by 5 bases, with 13 bases left in between. The CDR3 loop reads CSARSPRLHNEQFF. Written as DNA, the CDR3 is TGCAGTGCTAGAAGCCCGAGGTTACACAATGAGCAGTTCTTC.

This sequence joins TRBV5-1 and TRBJ1-2; 12 bases align to TRBD1. Germline CDR1 and CDR2: SGHRS and YFSETQ. The CDR3 totals 15 residues. J gave up 6 bases and V 2 bases, and 5 bases lay outside the gene matches. The CDR3 coding sequence is TGCGCCAGCAGCTTTCCGGGACAGGGGGCTGATGGCTACACCTTC. Translating gives CASSFPGQGADGYTF. Variable domain in full (rest from reference TRBV5-1 and TRBJ1-2): KAGVTQTPRYLIKTRGQQVTLSCSPISGHRSVSWYQQTPGQGLQFLFEYFSETQRNKGNFPGRFSGRQFSNSRSEMNVSTLELGDSALYLCASSFPGQGADGYTFGSGTRLTVV.

This clonotype was seen only a few times. DNA for the CDR3: TGTGCCATCTCAGGGACTAGCAATGCAGATACGCAGTATTTT. Translated, it gives CAISGTSNADTQYF. V is TRBV10-3 and J is TRBJ2-3, with 9 bases matching TRBD2. The CDR3 consists of 14 residues. CDR1 ENHRY and CDR2 SYGVKD come from the germline V gene. The junction had 7 bases not matched to a gene; V was cut back by 8 bases and J by 4 bases.

In this sample, this clonotype turned up many times. The chain couples TRBV24-1 to TRBJ2-5; 8 nucleotides agree with TRBD1. The length of the CDR3 is 15 residues. V trimming: 2 bases; J trimming: 2 bases; junction bases outside the gene matches: 3. Germline lookup yields CDR1 KGHDR and CDR2 SFDVKD. The CDR3 DNA is TGTGCCACCAGTGATTGGGGGACAGGACAAGAGACCCAGTACTTC. Translated, it gives CATSDWGTGQETQYF.

This clonotype has only a few counts. This chain uses TRBV7-3 with TRBJ2-3; D is unclear. Germline V gives CDR1 SGHTA, CDR2 FQGTGA. Trimming shortened V by 5 bases and J by 2 bases, and 11 bases separated the two germline ends. This CDR3 is 14 amino acids long. CDR3 residues: CASSQGRNTDTQYF. Written as DNA, the CDR3 is TGTGCCAGCAGCCAAGGACGAAACACAGATACGCAGTATTTT.

The gene calls are TRBV6-1 and TRBJ2-7; 12 bases agree with TRBD2. This CDR3 is 12 amino acids long. Germline V CDR1 and CDR2: MNHNS, SASEGT. With 7 bases clipped from V and 9 bases from J, the junction kept 4 bases outside the gene matches. The CDR3 spells CASKLAGGGQYF. In DNA, the CDR3 is TGTGCCAGCAAGCTAGCGGGGGGGGGGCAGTACTTC.

The chain joins TRBV20-1 to TRBJ1-5, with a weak D call TRBD1 (5 bases). Germline V CDR1 and CDR2: DFQATT, SNEGSKA (reference sequence). V was cut by 0 bases and J by 2 bases, with 8 bases left in between. The length of the CDR3 is 14 residues. The CDR3 protein is CSARDLTGNQPQHF. The CDR3, as DNA: TGCAGTGCTAGAGATCTGACAGGCAATCAGCCCCAGCATTTT.

This clonotype was observed many times. V gene TRBV7-2 combines with J gene TRBJ2-5; no clear D. The V gene's germline CDR1 is SGHTA and CDR2 FQGNSA. Trimming shortened V by 1 base and J by 3 bases, and 9 bases separated the two germline ends. This CDR3 has 14 residues. The CDR3 sequence is CASSLGSSEETQYF. CDR3 DNA: TGTGCCAGCAGCTTAGGGTCATCAGAAGAGACCCAGTACTTC.

CDR3 DNA: TGTGCCAGCAGTTTAGCCCTAGCGGGCGTCAATGAGCAGTTCTTC. This sequence encodes CASSLALAGVNEQFF. The chain is built from TRBV12-3 or TRBV12-4 and TRBJ2-1, with TRBD2 matching 8 bases. The CDR3 spans 15 residues. After removal of 0 bases from V and 6 bases from J, the junction contained 4 bases not matched to a gene.

This clonotype has just one count. This rearrangement joins TRBV11-2 to TRBJ2-1, with TRBD2 matching 7 bases. The length of the CDR3 is 16 residues. V lost 4 bases to trimming and J lost 7 bases; unmatched junction nucleotides: 13. Germline values: CDR1 SGHAT, CDR2 FQNNGV. CDR3 region: CASSSVTSVKGNEQFF. The CDR3, as DNA: TGTGCCAGCAGCTCCGTCACTAGCGTAAAGGGGAATGAGCAGTTCTTC.

This clonotype was picked up many times. This chain joins TRBV4-3 and TRBJ2-1; no definite D call. This CDR3 comprises 19 residues. Trimming left V 0 bases short and J 8 bases short, with 26 bases between. CDR1 is LGHNA, CDR2 YSLEER, per germline. The CDR3 nucleotides are TGCGCCAGCAGCCAAGAGTTCGCTCGACCCTACACTGGGTTGGATGAGCAGTTCTTC. Translated: CASSQEFARPYTGLDEQFF.